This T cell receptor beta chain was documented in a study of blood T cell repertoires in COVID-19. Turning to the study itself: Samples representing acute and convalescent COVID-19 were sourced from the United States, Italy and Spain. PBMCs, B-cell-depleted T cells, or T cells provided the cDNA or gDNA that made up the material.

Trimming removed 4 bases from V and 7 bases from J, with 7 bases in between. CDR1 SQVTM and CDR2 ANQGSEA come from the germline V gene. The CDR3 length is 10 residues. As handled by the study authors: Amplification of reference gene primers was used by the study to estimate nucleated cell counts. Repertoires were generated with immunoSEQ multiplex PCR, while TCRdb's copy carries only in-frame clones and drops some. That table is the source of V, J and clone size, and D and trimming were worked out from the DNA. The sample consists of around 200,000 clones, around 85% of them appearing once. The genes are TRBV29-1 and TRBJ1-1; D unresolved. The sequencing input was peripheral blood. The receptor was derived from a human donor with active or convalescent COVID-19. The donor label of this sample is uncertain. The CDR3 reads CSVAEDEAFF. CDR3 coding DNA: TGCAGCGTTGCTGAGGATGAAGCTTTCTTT.